This T cell receptor beta chain was profiled in a study of vaccination and CD4 T cells after COVID-19. As for the study in general: Convalescent patients gave post-COVID blood a median approximately 100 days post-diagnosis, range 35 to 161.

The Oncomine TCR Beta short-read assay was applied to DNA of cultured CD4+ T cells. TCRdb re-analysed the PCR reads in MiXCR, keeping a single row per CDR3 protein. This table holds around 21,000 distinct CDR3 sequences, 35% to 45% found once. A word on this clonotype: What it recognizes is unknown.

After removal of 6 bases from V and 5 bases from J, the junction contained 16 bases not matched to a gene. CDR3 length equals 17 residues. Germline V gene sequence: CDR1 MDHEN, CDR2 SYDVKM. Time point of the sample: late sampling 161 to 241 days after vaccination in three convalescent patients. Specified treatment: roughly ten-day PBMC culture with coronavirus spike peptide pools or control peptides (ViraFEST assay). V is TRBV28 and J is TRBJ1-5, with TRBD1 matching 7 bases. The sequence was collected from a human donor who had recovered from COVID-19. Material: CD4+ T cells from blood, cultured in vitro, obtained about 7 months after SARS-CoV-2 vaccination. The CDR3 coding sequence is TGTGCCAGCAGCCCGACACCAAGCAGGGGGGTCTATCAGCCCCAGCATTTT. Protein sequence: CASSPTPSRGVYQPQHF.